This T cell receptor (beta chain) was sequenced for a study of T-cell memory formation after mild COVID-19 (dated by TCRdb to the early 2020s). Regarding the research as a whole: TCR sequence clusters from the two donors were largely donor specific. In two donors, T-cell clones that expanded and contracted after mild COVID-19 were followed by sequencing TCRalpha and TCRbeta repertoires longitudinally. Two young, previously healthy adult volunteers, one female and one male, were included in the cohort.

To note about this clonotype: Its antigen specificity is not known. No base-level quality is on record; no much larger clone is a single base apart.

TCRdb names Illumina NovaSeq 6000 as the instrument used. Using 5'RACE with constant-segment primers, TCRalpha and TCRbeta cDNA libraries were constructed, with sample barcodes and unique molecular identifiers added in the process. RNA was extracted from every sample with Trizol reagent. The libraries were amplified in two PCR steps, and the second step added a second sample barcode and Illumina TruSeq adapters. The libraries were sequenced on an Illumina NovaSeq using 2 x 150 bp paired-end reads. In the original analysis: With migec v1.2.7, reads were demultiplexed and then collapsed into UMI-guided consensus sequences. With mixcr v2.1.11, UMI consensuses were aligned to TRA and TRB V and J templates and assembled into clonotypes. A clonotype was counted as expanded or contracted only if both edgeR and NoisET called the change significant, with noise models trained on biological replicates. For edgeR calls, the cutoffs were a false discovery rate-adjusted p below 0.01 and a log2 fold-change threshold of 1. As an exploratory analysis of dynamics, max-normalized trajectories of the 1000 most abundant clonotypes were examined by PCA with hierarchical clustering. Separately sequenced CD4+ and CD8+ repertoires were used to assign the CD4 or CD8 phenotype of responding clones. Through fastp at Q25 and MiXCR, TCRdb rebuilt clones from the public reads, retaining in-frame beta chains. Here each entry gathers all rows of one CDR3 protein and keeps the most common genes and DNA. For this entry, the V and J calls and clone size follow TCRdb and not the study's own pipeline. The sample yields under 300,000 distinct CDR3 sequences; 15% to 20% were counted once. Of the sample, more than 20% is held by the ten largest clones.

PBMCs were isolated by Ficoll-Paque density gradient centrifugation. From the cysteine up to the phenylalanine, the CDR3 has a length of 14 residues. Only the CDR3 part of the read is kept: 42 bases, read in frame from the first base. According to the germline V gene, CDR1 reads MNHEY and CDR2 reads SVGAGI. Trimming leaves V shorter by 2 bases and J shorter by 8 bases, with the junction holding 8 bases beyond the gene matches. What the work shows at the level of the full study, not this receptor alone: Whether the second-wave clones peaking on day 37 were SARS-CoV-2 specific was not confirmed. The detection of some responding clones in pre-infection memory suggests that pre-existing cross-reactive memory T cells joined the SARS-CoV-2 response. Contracting CD4+ clones were found mainly in CM and EM memory subsets, while CD8+ clones were enriched in EMRA. The study covered only a couple of mild cases, and larger cohorts including severe cases with pre-infection samples were considered necessary. From day 15 to 85, contracting clones showed balanced CD4/CD8 phenotypes, whereas a second wave of clones that expanded from day 15 to 37 leaned towards CD4+.

The clonotype comes from a man aged 18 to 35 who had mild COVID-19 (a few samples of this study predate the infection). The sample titles of this study are shuffled in the database, so cell type and time point are left out; the donor was told from shared clones. Recombination connected TRBV6-5 to TRBJ1-2; 7 central nucleotides agree with TRBD1. The specimen sequenced was PBMCs or a T cell subset sorted from them (not recorded which). The CDR3: CASSYPGQTRGYTF. At the DNA level, the sequence is TGTGCCAGCAGTTACCCGGGACAGACTAGGGGCTACACCTTC.